These T cell receptor beta chains were read from a single sample in a study of vaccination and CD4 T cells after COVID-19. TCRdb reanalysed the PCR reads using MiXCR and keeps one entry per CDR3 protein. Of fewer than 20,000 distinct CDR3 sequences listed, less than 65% were seen once; the top ten hold approximately 13%. These receptors' targets are unknown. The sequenced sample was CD4+ T cells from blood, cultured in vitro. The receptors were sampled from a human donor who had recovered from COVID-19. Each CDR3 is given with its conserved first and last residue. D genes are given only for firm matches. A row's size may be missing; if present it is once, few, many or a size class.

J gene,clone size,D gene,V gene,CDR3 DNA,CDR3 protein
TRBJ2-7,NA,NA,TRBV10-2,TGCGCCAGCAGTACCTTAAGGGGGGGGTCCTACGAGCAGTACTTC,CASSTLRGGSYEQYF
TRBJ2-3,NA,NA,TRBV24-1,TGTGCCACCAGTGATTCGGCGGACTATACGCAGTATTTT,CATSDSADYTQYF
TRBJ2-3,few,TRBD2,TRBV7-9,TGTGCCAGCAGCCCCAGCGGGGGCGTCGTGGATACGCAGTATTTT,CASSPSGGVVDTQYF
TRBJ2-7,NA,TRBD1,TRBV27,TGTGCCAGCAGTCCACTCGGACAGGGGAAAAACGAGCAGTACTTC,CASSPLGQGKNEQYF
TRBJ2-3,NA,NA,TRBV19,TGTGCCAGTAGTGTGACTATCCGCACAGATACGCAGTATTTT,CASSVTIRTDTQYF
TRBJ2-2,NA,TRBD1,TRBV27,TGTGCCAGCAGTTTATTTATCGGGACAGGGGGTAAAGTTGTCACCGGGGAGCTGTTTTTT,CASSLFIGTGGKVVTGELFF
TRBJ2-5,NA,NA,TRBV20-1,TGCAGTGCTGTACAGGGGGGGACTTTGCAGACCCAGTACTTC,CSAVQGGTLQTQYF
TRBJ2-5,NA,NA,TRBV5-4,TGTGCCAGCAGCCGCCGGGGGACAGAAGAGACCCAGTACTTC,CASSRRGTEETQYF
TRBJ2-2,NA,NA,TRBV7-9,TGTGCCAGCAGCTTAGGCGGGGTCACCGGGGAGCTGTTTTTT,CASSLGGVTGELFF
TRBJ2-1,few,TRBD2,TRBV20-1,TGCAGTGCTAGAGACTTCCCGGGGGGGTCCTACAATGAGCAGTTCTTC,CSARDFPGGSYNEQFF
TRBJ1-4,once,TRBD1,TRBV7-6,TGTGCCAGCAGCTGGGAAGGGACAGGGGGTGAAAAACTGTTTTTT,CASSWEGTGGEKLFF
TRBJ1-2,NA,TRBD1,TRBV28,TGTGCCAGCAGTTTAACAGGGGGGAGCTATGGCTACACCTTC,CASSLTGGSYGYTF
TRBJ1-1,NA,NA,TRBV30,TGTGCCTGGACAGACCGTTCTGAAGCTTTCTTT,CAWTDRSEAFF
TRBJ2-5,NA,TRBD2,TRBV19,TGTGCCAGTAGCCTCGGGACTAGCGGGATGGAGACCCAGTACTTC,CASSLGTSGMETQYF
TRBJ1-5,few,TRBD1,TRBV12-3/TRBV12-4,TGTGCCAGCAGTCCGGGGACAGGCTCCGGTTTGCCCCAGCATTTT,CASSPGTGSGLPQHF